This is a list of T cell receptor beta chains from one sample in a study of blood T cell repertoires in COVID-19. Using immunoSEQ multiplex PCR, the repertoire was profiled, and TCRdb retains in-frame clones only, with some absent. The data hold about 35,000 clones, with more than 70% observed a single time. What was sequenced was peripheral blood. All receptors derive from a human donor in a cohort sampled during active COVID-19. CDR3s include the opening cysteine and the closing phenylalanine or tryptophan. Fields, in order: J gene, D gene, clone size, V gene, CDR3 protein, CDR3 DNA. A D gene is named only where the DNA matches it firmly. Where a row states a size, it is once, few, many or the class of an expanded clone; other rows omit it.

>TRBJ1-2|TRBD1|NA|TRBV9
CASSVQTGDLYGYTF
TGTGCCAGCAGCGTACAGACAGGGGACCTCTATGGCTACACCTTC
>TRBJ1-5|TRBD1|NA|TRBV2
CASSQTGPGPQHF
TGTGCCAGCAGCCAGACAGGGCCCGGGCCCCAGCATTTT
>TRBJ2-3|TRBD2|NA|TRBV4-2
CASSLERGGTSTDTQYF
TGTGCCAGCAGCCTGGAGCGGGGGGGAACTAGCACAGATACGCAGTATTTT
>TRBJ1-1|NA|NA|TRBV3-1/TRBV3-2
CASSQVGGTEAFF
TGTGCCAGCAGCCAAGTGGGAGGCACTGAAGCTTTCTTT
>TRBJ1-5|TRBD1|NA|TRBV10-3
CATQQGAGDQPQHF
TGTGCCACACAACAGGGGGCAGGGGATCAGCCCCAGCATTTT
>TRBJ2-3|NA|NA|TRBV5-6
CASSLVADTQYF
TGTGCCAGCAGCCTGGTAGCAGATACGCAGTATTTT
>TRBJ1-6|TRBD1|once|TRBV18
CASSPDRGSNSPLHF
TGTGCCAGCTCACCGGACAGGGGTAGTAATTCACCCCTCCACTTT
>TRBJ1-2|TRBD1|NA|TRBV6-5
CASSYSGQSEGYTF
TGTGCCAGCAGTTACTCGGGACAGTCCGAAGGCTACACCTTC
>TRBJ2-6|NA|NA|TRBV2
CASRAGPLNVLTF
TGTGCCAGCAGGGCGGGACCGCTAAACGTCCTGACTTTC
>TRBJ1-1|NA|NA|TRBV5-8
CASSLVGGLGTEAFF
TGTGCCAGCAGCTTAGTGGGGGGGCTTGGCACTGAAGCTTTCTTT
>TRBJ2-1|TRBD2|once|TRBV7-9
CASSLGGGMNEQFF
TGTGCCAGCAGCTTAGGCGGGGGGATGAATGAGCAGTTCTTC
>TRBJ1-5|NA|few|TRBV6-2/TRBV6-3
CASSYWPKSYSQPQPQHF
TGTGCCAGCAGTTACTGGCCGAAGAGTTATAGCCAGCCTCAGCCCCAGCATTTT
>TRBJ2-2|TRBD2|once|TRBV9
CASSAGRGIGELFF
TGTGCCAGCAGCGCAGGGCGGGGGATCGGGGAGCTGTTTTTT
>TRBJ1-2|TRBD1|NA|TRBV5-1
CASSLAVGTGGGGYTF
TGCGCCAGCAGCTTGGCCGTGGGGACAGGGGGCGGCGGCTACACCTTC
>TRBJ1-1|NA|once|TRBV7-2
CASSPQTGFGAFF
TGTGCCAGCAGTCCCCAGACAGGATTCGGAGCTTTCTTT
>TRBJ1-4|TRBD1|once|TRBV4-3
CASSQPGQGALNEKLFF
TGCGCCAGCAGCCAGCCCGGACAGGGGGCTCTTAATGAAAAACTGTTTTTT
>TRBJ1-1|NA|NA|TRBV28
CASSFFRKTPSFGGPREAFF
TGTGCCAGCAGTTTCTTCCGAAAAACTCCAAGCTTCGGGGGTCCGCGAGAAGCTTTCTTT
>TRBJ2-2|NA|NA|TRBV11-1
CASSLGRGSNGELFF
TGTGCCAGCAGCTTAGGGAGGGGTTCGAACGGGGAGCTGTTTTTT
>TRBJ1-2|TRBD1|NA|TRBV10-3
CAISDPTGHYGYTF
TGTGCCATCAGTGACCCGACAGGGCACTATGGCTACACCTTC
>TRBJ1-2|TRBD1|once|TRBV2
CASSPGTADYGYTF
TGTGCCAGCAGCCCCGGGACAGCTGACTATGGCTACACCTTC
>TRBJ2-7|TRBD2|NA|TRBV27
CASSKLAGGLSYEQYF
TGTGCCAGCAGTAAACTAGCGGGGGGTCTCTCCTACGAGCAGTACTTC
>TRBJ1-5|NA|NA|TRBV7-2
CASSSQGDQPQHF
TGTGCCAGCAGCTCACAGGGTGACCAGCCCCAGCATTTT
>TRBJ1-1|NA|NA|TRBV29-1
CSVGVGRMAFF
TGCAGCGTTGGAGTCGGCAGGATGGCTTTCTTT
>TRBJ1-1|TRBD1|NA|TRBV5-1
CASSLGDRSPEAFF
TGCGCCAGCAGCTTGGGGGACAGGTCCCCTGAAGCTTTCTTT
>TRBJ2-7|TRBD2|NA|TRBV5-1
CASSLGGLAGGPNSYEQYF
TGCGCCAGCAGCTTGGGTGGACTAGCGGGGGGACCCAACTCCTACGAGCAGTACTTC
>TRBJ1-1|NA|NA|TRBV6-2/TRBV6-3
CASSYSSKGAAEAFF
TGTGCCAGCAGTTACTCCAGCAAGGGAGCCGCTGAAGCTTTCTTT
>TRBJ2-7|NA|NA|TRBV18
CASSPRDGGDTYEQYF
TGTGCCAGCTCACCAAGGGACGGAGGGGATACCTACGAGCAGTACTTC
>TRBJ2-6|TRBD1|NA|TRBV7-8
CASSLRDRVYSGANVLTF
TGTGCCAGCAGCTTAAGGGACAGGGTTTACTCTGGGGCCAACGTCCTGACTTTC
>TRBJ1-6|TRBD1|NA|TRBV28
CASSLGQGWSPLHF
TGTGCCAGCAGTTTGGGACAGGGTTGGTCACCCCTCCACTTT
>TRBJ1-6|NA|few|TRBV6-2/TRBV6-3
CASSTYRTYSPLHF
TGTGCCAGCAGTACCTACAGGACCTATTCACCCCTCCACTTT
>TRBJ2-3|TRBD2|NA|TRBV7-8
CASSDIGLAVSDTQYF
TGTGCCAGCAGCGATATAGGACTAGCGGTATCAGATACGCAGTATTTT
>TRBJ2-7|TRBD2|NA|TRBV5-6
CASVLIGGIDTYEQYF
TGTGCCAGCGTCCTTATCGGGGGGATCGATACATACGAGCAGTACTTC
>TRBJ1-4|TRBD1|NA|TRBV7-2
CASSLAATGIGEKLFF
TGTGCCAGCAGCTTAGCCGCGACAGGGATCGGGGAAAAACTGTTTTTT
>TRBJ2-7|TRBD2|NA|TRBV6-2/TRBV6-3
CASSYSPAGGYEQYF
TGTGCCAGCAGTTACTCCCCAGCGGGGGGTTACGAGCAGTACTTC
>TRBJ2-5|NA|NA|TRBV5-4
CASSLPGREETQYF
TGTGCCAGCAGCCTACCTGGCAGGGAAGAGACCCAGTACTTC
>TRBJ1-6|TRBD1|NA|TRBV5-1
CASSQGQGNSPLHF
TGCGCCAGCAGCCAAGGACAGGGGAATTCACCCCTCCACTTT
>TRBJ1-1|TRBD1|NA|TRBV29-1
CSSQGDIKTGEAFF
TGCAGCTCCCAGGGGGACATAAAAACGGGTGAAGCTTTCTTT
>TRBJ1-1|NA|NA|TRBV6-5
CASSLSQISNTEAFF
TGTGCCAGCAGCTTATCACAAATTTCGAACACTGAAGCTTTCTTT
>TRBJ1-5|NA|few|TRBV28
CASQRGGRSNQPQHF
TGTGCCAGCCAGAGGGGGGGCCGTAGCAATCAGCCCCAGCATTTT
>TRBJ2-6|NA|NA|TRBV19
CASSPSGSGANVLTF
TGTGCCAGTAGTCCTTCAGGGTCTGGGGCCAACGTCCTGACTTTC
>TRBJ2-7|NA|NA|TRBV2
CANQKGDGYYEQYF
TGTGCCAACCAAAAGGGAGACGGGTACTACGAGCAGTACTTC
>TRBJ1-2|NA|NA|TRBV10-3
CAISDREENGYTF
TGTGCCATCAGTGACAGGGAGGAGAATGGCTACACCTTC
>TRBJ2-1|TRBD1|NA|TRBV5-1
CASIRPTGSNPSYNEQFF
TGCGCCAGCATCCGACCGACAGGGTCTAACCCCTCCTACAATGAGCAGTTCTTC